The rows below give T cell receptor beta chains drawn from one sample of a study of blood T cell repertoires in COVID-19. Some clones are missing from TCRdb's copy, which holds only in-frame ones; the method was immunoSEQ multiplex PCR. Here the sample spans 350,000 to 550,000 clones, 85% to 90% being singletons. The specimen sequenced was peripheral blood. All receptors come from a woman aged 25 to 39 with acute or convalescent COVID-19. The CDR3 runs from the conserved cysteine through the conserved F or W. The D gene is left open where the match is weak. Size is omitted from some rows. Given values are once, few, many or a class for expanded clones.

V	size	D	J	DNA	CDR3
TRBV27	-	-	TRBJ2-7	TGTGCCAGCAGGGATCAGGGTAGGGAGCAGTACTTC	CASRDQGREQYF
TRBV5-6	-	TRBD1	TRBJ1-6	TGTGCCAGCAGTTTGGAGAGAGGACAGGATAATTCACCCCTCCACTTT	CASSLERGQDNSPLHF
TRBV5-1	once	-	TRBJ1-1	TGCGCCAGCGGGGCCACGGACACTGAAGCTTTCTTT	CASGATDTEAFF
TRBV29-1	-	TRBD1	TRBJ1-2	TGCAGCGTTGTAGGGGACAGGGACTCCCCGGGCTACACCTTC	CSVVGDRDSPGYTF
TRBV2	-	TRBD1	TRBJ2-7	TGTGCCAGCAAGTTACAGGGGGCAGCGGGCGAGCAGTACTTC	CASKLQGAAGEQYF
TRBV29-1	-	TRBD2	TRBJ2-5	TGCAGCGCTCCGGGGACTAACCAAGAGACCCAGTACTTC	CSAPGTNQETQYF
TRBV6-5	-	TRBD2	TRBJ2-3	TGTGCCAGCAGGCCTGGGACTAGCGGGGGTCGTATTTATTTT	CASRPGTSGGRIYF
TRBV4-1	-	TRBD1	TRBJ2-7	TGCGCCAGCAGCCCGAGGACAGGGGCCTACGAGCAGTACTTC	CASSPRTGAYEQYF
TRBV7-3	-	-	TRBJ2-3	TGTGCCAGTAAACTAGCTAGCACAGATACGCAGTATTTT	CASKLASTDTQYF
TRBV19	-	-	TRBJ2-6	TGTGCCAGTAGTTGGGACTTGATGACTGGGGCCAACGTCCTGACTTTC	CASSWDLMTGANVLTF
TRBV7-7	-	TRBD2	TRBJ2-5	TGTGCCAGCAGCGGGCGGGATAAGGGCGGGGGCCAAGAGACCCAGTACTTC	CASSGRDKGGGQETQYF
TRBV4-1	-	TRBD1	TRBJ2-1	TGCGCCAGCAGCCAAGATAGTAGGGGGACAGGGGCCAATGAGCAGTTCTTC	CASSQDSRGTGANEQFF
TRBV11-2	-	TRBD2	TRBJ2-3	TGTGCCAGCAGCCGACCACTAGCGCCCGACCCGGCGCAGTATTTT	CASSRPLAPDPAQYF
TRBV5-1	-	TRBD1	TRBJ2-1	TGCGCCAGCAGCCTGGGACAGGGGGATGAGCAGTTCTTC	CASSLGQGDEQFF
TRBV5-1	-	TRBD1	TRBJ2-3	TGCGCCAGCAGCTTGGGACAGGGTTGGACAGATACGCAGTATTTT	CASSLGQGWTDTQYF
TRBV5-6	-	-	TRBJ2-5	TGTGCCAGCAGCCGAATGGGCCTGACAGGCCAAGAGACCCAGTACTTC	CASSRMGLTGQETQYF
TRBV14	-	TRBD1	TRBJ2-7	TGTGCCAGCAGCCATCTCCGGGACAGTATCCACGAGCAGTACTTC	CASSHLRDSIHEQYF
TRBV29-1	-	-	TRBJ1-1	TGCAGCGTTGAAACAGGAACGAACACTGAAGCTTTCTTT	CSVETGTNTEAFF
TRBV24-1	-	TRBD1	TRBJ2-2	TGTGCCACCAGTGATCTCCGGGACAGGGACACCGGGGAGCTGTTTTTT	CATSDLRDRDTGELFF
TRBV25-1	-	TRBD1	TRBJ2-2	TGTGCCAGCAGTGAACGGGACAGGGACGCCGGGGAGCTGTTTTTT	CASSERDRDAGELFF
TRBV28	-	TRBD1	TRBJ1-3	TGTGCCAGCAGTCTAACAGGGGGCTCTGGAAACACCATATATTTT	CASSLTGGSGNTIYF
TRBV6-6	-	-	TRBJ1-1	TGTGCCAGCAGGTATGCCCCGGATTCGGGCACTGAAGCTTTCTTT	CASRYAPDSGTEAFF
TRBV3-1/TRBV3-2	-	TRBD1	TRBJ1-1	TGTGCCAGCAGCCAACCAGGGGGCATCACTGAAGCTTTCTTT	CASSQPGGITEAFF
TRBV18	-	TRBD1	TRBJ1-3	TGTGCCAGCTCACCTCAGACAGGGGTAAGCTCTGGAAACACCATATATTTT	CASSPQTGVSSGNTIYF
TRBV11-2	-	TRBD2	TRBJ2-1	TGTGCCAGCAGCCTAGCGGGGGTCTACAATGAGCAGTTCTTC	CASSLAGVYNEQFF
TRBV5-1	-	TRBD1	TRBJ1-2	TGCGCCAGCAGCTTAGGGACAGGGATAAGGGGCTACACCTTC	CASSLGTGIRGYTF
TRBV12-5	-	-	TRBJ2-5	TGTGCTAGTGGTGTCAGGGAGACCCAGTACTTC	CASGVRETQYF
TRBV5-4	-	TRBD1	TRBJ1-1	TGTGCCAGCAGCTTGACGGACAGGGTATTAGGGAAAGCTTTCTTT	CASSLTDRVLGKAFF
TRBV28	-	-	TRBJ1-2	TGTGCCAGCAGAGAAGGCGGCGACAGGATTGGATATGGCTACACCTTC	CASREGGDRIGYGYTF
TRBV28	-	TRBD2	TRBJ2-2	TGTGCCAGCAGCCCCACGCTAGCGGGGGACGCCGGGGAGCTGTTTTTT	CASSPTLAGDAGELFF
TRBV5-4	many	-	TRBJ2-2	TGTGCCAGCAGCCCTGGGACATTTCCCGGGGAGCTGTTTTTT	CASSPGTFPGELFF
TRBV19	-	TRBD1	TRBJ2-7	TGTGCCAGTAATTCAGGGGGCGCCAGCTACGAGCAGTACTTC	CASNSGGASYEQYF
TRBV2	-	-	TRBJ1-2	TGTGCCAGCGCGGGGGCCTATGGCTACACCTTC	CASAGAYGYTF
TRBV6-5	-	TRBD2	TRBJ2-7	TGTGCCAGCAGTTACGAACGGGGGGTAACCTACGAGCAGTACTTC	CASSYERGVTYEQYF
TRBV6-2/TRBV6-3	-	-	TRBJ1-2	TGTGCCAGCAGTTATGGCCCCGCGGGCGGGTTCTATGGCTACACCTTC	CASSYGPAGGFYGYTF
TRBV3-1/TRBV3-2	-	TRBD1	TRBJ1-5	TGTGCCAGCAGCCTTAACAGGGGCTACAATCAGCCCCAGCATTTT	CASSLNRGYNQPQHF
TRBV4-1	once	-	TRBJ2-2	TGCGCCAGCAGCCCCACGGGGACACACACCGGGGAGCTGTTTTTT	CASSPTGTHTGELFF
TRBV5-5	-	TRBD1	TRBJ2-4	TGTGCCAGCAGCTACGGACAGGGGTTAAACATTCAGTACTTC	CASSYGQGLNIQYF
TRBV18	-	-	TRBJ2-5	TGTGCCAGCTCACCAGGGCGGGAAGAGACCCAGTACTTC	CASSPGREETQYF
TRBV5-4	-	-	TRBJ1-2	TGTGCCAGCAGCCAAAGGACAGAAAACTATGGCTACACCTTC	CASSQRTENYGYTF
TRBV7-8	-	-	TRBJ2-2	TGTGCCAGCACCCCGGAACGGGTAAACGGGGAGCTGTTTTTT	CASTPERVNGELFF
TRBV28	-	-	TRBJ2-4	TGTGCCAGCAGTTTTGCAGGGTCCAAAAACATTCAGTACTTC	CASSFAGSKNIQYF
TRBV14	-	-	TRBJ1-1	TGTGCCAGCAGCGAGTATATGAACACTGAAGCTTTCTTT	CASSEYMNTEAFF
TRBV28	-	-	TRBJ1-3	TGTGCCAGCAGTTTAGGAGGTTTCACTGGAAACACCATATATTTT	CASSLGGFTGNTIYF
TRBV28	-	-	TRBJ2-7	TGTGCCAGCAGTTTATTTGGGAGAGAGCAGTACTTC	CASSLFGREQYF
TRBV30	-	-	TRBJ2-7	TGTGCCTGGAGCCAACAGGACAGCGCTTTCTACGAGCAGTACTTC	CAWSQQDSAFYEQYF
TRBV27	once	TRBD2	TRBJ2-2	TGTGCCAGCAGTTTGGGAGGGTGGGCGAACACCGGGGAGCTGTTTTTT	CASSLGGWANTGELFF
TRBV7-9	-	TRBD2	TRBJ2-7	TGTGCCAGCAGCCGACTAGCGGACATTGTTTACGAGCAGTACTTC	CASSRLADIVYEQYF
TRBV7-3	-	-	TRBJ2-2	TGTGCCAGCAGCTTACGGCCCGGAGTAGACACCGGGGAGCTGTTTTTT	CASSLRPGVDTGELFF
TRBV6-5	-	TRBD1	TRBJ1-5	TGTGCCAGCAGTCAGACAGGGGGAGGCAATCAGCCCCAGCATTTT	CASSQTGGGNQPQHF
TRBV12-5	-	-	TRBJ1-3	TGTGCTAGTGGTTCCCGACAGGAGAGCTCTGGAAACACCATATATTTT	CASGSRQESSGNTIYF
TRBV19	-	TRBD1	TRBJ1-2	TGTGCCAGTAAACGGAATCGACAGGGGGTAGATGGCTACACCTTC	CASKRNRQGVDGYTF
TRBV27	-	-	TRBJ1-3	TGTGCCAGCTCACAGGGAAACACCATATATTTT	CASSQGNTIYF
TRBV7-9	-	TRBD1	TRBJ1-6	TGTGCCAGCAGCAACCGTGGGACAGGCAATAATTCACCCCTCCACTTT	CASSNRGTGNNSPLHF
TRBV24-1	-	-	TRBJ2-2	TGTGCCACCAGTGATACCGGGACCGGGGAGCTGTTTTTT	CATSDTGTGELFF
TRBV7-9	-	-	TRBJ1-6	TGTGCCAGCAGCTTAATCACTCCAAATTCACCCCTCCACTTT	CASSLITPNSPLHF
TRBV27	-	TRBD2	TRBJ2-3	TGTGCCAGCAGTTCTCGGCTAGCGGGGCAATCAGATACGCAGTATTTT	CASSSRLAGQSDTQYF
TRBV6-1	few	TRBD1	TRBJ1-5	TGTGCCAGCAGTGAAGCCAGGGGGAATCAGCCCCAGCATTTT	CASSEARGNQPQHF
TRBV28	-	TRBD1	TRBJ1-2	TGTGCCAGCAGTCCACGACAGGGTGGAAACTATGGCTACACCTTC	CASSPRQGGNYGYTF
TRBV7-9	many	-	TRBJ1-1	TGTGCCAGCAGCTTAGATCAGGGTGATGCTGAAGCTTTCTTT	CASSLDQGDAEAFF